This TCR beta chain comes out of a study of blood T cell repertoires in COVID-19 (dated by TCRdb to about 2020). At the level of the whole study: Samples covering the acute and convalescent phases of COVID-19 were provided by collaborators in the United States, Italy and Spain. The material from the prospective study consisted of cDNA or gDNA derived from T cells, B-cell-depleted T cells, or PBMCs. Deeply sampled blood TCRbeta repertoires from subjects exposed to, actively infected with, or recovered from COVID-19 were included in the dataset. A freely available public database, intended as a resource for researchers studying the immune response to SARS-CoV-2, is where the repertoires were released. The samples were drawn from the first 160 participants of the ongoing ImmuneRACE study and from 950 to 1,500 subjects provided by 6 global collaborators. The sample metadata nearly always contained a de-identified subject ID, COVID-19 status, age in years and sex. Where available, HLA class I and class II types were obtained from metadata supplied by the sample provider rather than from assay-based typing.

Remarks on this clone: Its antigen has not been determined. Base quality data are lacking; no much larger clone is found one base away.

TCRbeta CDR3 regions were amplified from genomic DNA by means of the immunoSEQ Assay, a bias-controlled multiplex PCR. Concerning the study's data processing: The number of nucleated cells in each sample was estimated by amplification of reference gene primers within the assay. To quantify the absolute abundance of each unique TCRbeta CDR3 rearrangement, sequence reads were collapsed and filtered. For each sample, productive Simpson clonality was calculated by taking the square root of Simpson's diversity index across productive rearrangements. The table comes from immuneACCESS by way of TCRdb, which keeps in-frame sequences with V and J called. Part of the clones is missing from these tables; in studies checked, under half for an unresolved V gene and the rest for unknown reasons. The DNA gave D and trimming, while V, J and clone size come from that table. The sample table lists about 98,000 clones, approximately 78% of them with a count of one. The top ten constitute around 9.6% of the sample.

After removal of 5 bases from V and 6 bases from J, the junction retains 8 bases not matched to a gene. Looking up the germline V gene yields CDR1 MDHEN and CDR2 SYDVKM. The CDR3 sequence holds 14 residues, the cysteine and phenylalanine included. Here the CDR3 DNA is all that survives: 42 bases in frame from base 1. What the study reported, not specific to this receptor: Clinical and demographic metadata were provided uncurated, with the amount varying by source and participant.

Collaborating institutions collected whole blood in K2EDTA tubes following their own protocols. For TCRbeta analysis, collaborators shipped samples as frozen whole blood, isolated PBMCs, or DNA extracted from either of those sample types. Input material: peripheral blood. This clonotype originated in a man aged 55 to 69 with active or convalescent COVID-19. Recombination linked TRBV28 to TRBJ1-1, with TRBD1 matching 8 junction bases. The nucleotide sequence reads as follows: TGTGCCAGCAGTATCACAGGGGGTAGCGCTGAAGCTTTCTTT. This gives the protein CASSITGGSAEAFF.